A few counts support the clone carrying this T cell receptor beta chain. Its antigen is currently unknown. The data stem from a study of cytomegalovirus exposure and HLA in healthy donors. Researchers ran the PCR with 60 Vbeta and 13 Jbeta primers. Clones were sequenced by immunoSEQ multiplex PCR, and TCRdb holds only the in-frame ones, with some missing. The sample has roughly 190,000 clones; around 79% are singletons. The CDR3 consists of 14 residues. Germline CDR1 MNHEY, CDR2 SVGAGI. J gave up 7 bases and V 6 bases, and 6 bases lay outside the gene matches. Study results and caveats: It was in a later analysis that TCR association rates were seen to vary by HLA locus, highest for DRB1 and lowest for HLA-C.

The clonotype originates from a girl aged 10-17 years in good health and CMV-seropositive. The chain has TRBV6-5 and TRBJ2-1; 10 bases match TRBD1. The sequencing input was PBMCs. The CDR3 protein is CASSPGQGRNEQFF. As DNA, the CDR3 is TGTGCCAGCAGCCCGGGACAGGGGAGAAATGAGCAGTTCTTC.